This TCR beta chain was identified during a study of T cells after yellow fever vaccination. As TCR cDNA was made by 5'RACE template switching, a universal primer site and UMIs were added. MiXCR, applied by TCRdb to the 5' RACE reads, yields one record per CDR3 protein. The data contain 200,000 to 250,000 distinct CDR3 sequences, about 7% of them singletons. The sample holds many counts of this clonotype. Its antigen is undetermined. Germline V CDR1 and CDR2: MNHEY, SMNVEV (reference sequence). Trimming cost V 4 bases and J 0 bases, with 19 bases left between them. This CDR3 has 17 amino acids. Study results and caveats: Peaking faster, on day 5 versus 15, the secondary response was nonetheless weaker. Few clonotypes appeared in both CD4 and CD8 compartments. Reappearing after the booster were most of the clones from primary vaccination (96% CD4, approximately 85% CD8).

The rearrangement joins TRBV27 to TRBJ2-7; maybe TRBD1 (6 bases). This TCR was recovered from a man between 25 and 39 years old who received the YFV17D yellow fever vaccine. Specimen: CD4+ T cells sorted from PBMCs, collected 15 days after the yellow fever booster vaccination. The CDR3 DNA reads as TGTGCCAGCAGTTCCGGCTGGGGGCTCAAAAGCTCCTACGAGCAGTACTTC. Translated: CASSSGWGLKSSYEQYF.